This T cell receptor beta chain was obtained from a study of blood T cell repertoires in COVID-19. Background on the study: Sources were T cells, B-cell-depleted T cells, or PBMCs; the material itself was cDNA or gDNA.

The table came from immunoSEQ multiplex PCR; TCRdb's copy has only in-frame clones and leaves some out. The sample records hundreds of thousands of clones, roughly 84% being singletons. Enrollees, about 18 to 89 years old, lived in some 24 US areas. Two negative PCRs, clearance, or symptom resolution had been documented for recovered Cohort 3 donors. The CDR3 runs to 16 residues. In germline, CDR1 is SGHVS, CDR2 FNYEAQ. V shed 1 base and J 7 bases; nucleotides not matched to a gene: 9. The gene calls are TRBV7-6 and TRBJ2-1, with 8 bases fitting TRBD1. Source material: PBMCs or T cells enriched from blood (not recorded which). The TCR sequence derives from a woman aged 30 to 39 who had recovered from COVID-19. The CDR3 is CASSLVAGGKINEQFF. The DNA of the CDR3 is TGTGCCAGCAGCTTAGTAGCAGGGGGCAAGATTAATGAGCAGTTCTTC.